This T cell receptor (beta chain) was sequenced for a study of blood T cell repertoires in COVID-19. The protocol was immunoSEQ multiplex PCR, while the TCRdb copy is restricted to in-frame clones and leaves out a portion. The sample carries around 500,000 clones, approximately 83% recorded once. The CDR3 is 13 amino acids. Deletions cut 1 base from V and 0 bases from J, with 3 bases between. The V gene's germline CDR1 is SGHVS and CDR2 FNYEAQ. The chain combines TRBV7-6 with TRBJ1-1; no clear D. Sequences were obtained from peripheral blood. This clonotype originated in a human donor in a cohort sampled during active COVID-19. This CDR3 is CASSLVVNTEAFF. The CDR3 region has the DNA TGTGCCAGCAGCTTAGTCGTGAACACTGAAGCTTTCTTT.